Listed below are T cell receptor beta chains from one sample, sequenced in a study of T cell changes during pregnancy in multiple sclerosis. The assay was immunoSEQ multiplex PCR, and TCRdb's table has in-frame clones only and misses some. The sample has approximately 88,000 clones, around 94% seen once. The source was peripheral blood, collected in the first trimester of pregnancy. The receptor source for this set is a female donor with multiple sclerosis, enrolled in a pregnancy study. The CDR3 runs from the conserved cysteine through the conserved F or W. The D gene is left open where the match is weak. The listing skips clone size in some rows; elsewhere it reads once, few, many or a size class.

clone_size	v_call	d_call	j_call	cdr3_aa	cdr3_nt
.	TRBV29-1	.	TRBJ2-7	CSVNQEDEQYF	TGCAGCGTTAACCAGGAGGACGAGCAGTACTTC
.	TRBV5-1	.	TRBJ2-5	CASSLRSGMMETQYF	TGCGCCAGCAGCTTGAGGTCCGGGATGATGGAGACCCAGTACTTC
few	TRBV6-4	.	TRBJ2-6	CASSSGGANVLTF	TGTGCCAGCAGTTCGGGGGGGGCCAACGTCCTGACTTTC
.	TRBV9	.	TRBJ1-2	CASSTTVSYGYTF	TGTGCCAGCAGCACGACAGTTTCCTATGGCTACACCTTC
.	TRBV9	TRBD1	TRBJ2-7	CASSSHPTGSTYEQYF	TGTGCCAGCAGCTCTCACCCGACAGGGTCGACCTACGAGCAGTACTTC
.	TRBV15	.	TRBJ1-2	CATSRDEGLTPTNGYTF	TGTGCCACCAGCAGAGACGAGGGACTCACTCCTACTAATGGCTACACCTTC
.	TRBV2	.	TRBJ2-2	CASSEAGPANTGELFF	TGTGCCAGCAGTGAAGCCGGTCCCGCGAACACCGGGGAGCTGTTTTTT
.	TRBV2	TRBD1	TRBJ1-6	CASQRDRVRSSPLHF	TGTGCCAGCCAGCGCGACAGGGTACGGAGTTCACCCCTCCACTTT
.	TRBV29-1	TRBD2	TRBJ2-1	CSALSGLSYNEQFF	TGCAGCGCCCTTAGCGGGCTCTCCTACAATGAGCAGTTCTTC
.	TRBV20-1	TRBD1	TRBJ2-5	CSAPTGDLLYF	TGCAGTGCACCTACAGGGGACCTCCTGTACTTC
.	TRBV27	.	TRBJ2-4	CASSIGLAEIAKNIQYF	TGTGCCAGCAGTATTGGACTGGCGGAAATAGCCAAAAACATTCAGTACTTC
once	TRBV11-3	.	TRBJ1-5	CASRGVSGTNQPQHF	TGTGCCAGCAGGGGTGTAAGCGGTACGAATCAGCCCCAGCATTTT
.	TRBV9	.	TRBJ1-3	CASSVSGAGNTIYF	TGTGCCAGCAGCGTATCGGGGGCTGGAAACACCATATATTTT
.	TRBV18	.	TRBJ1-2	CASSQGQPSNYGYTF	TGTGCCAGCTCTCAAGGACAGCCGTCTAACTATGGCTACACCTTC
.	TRBV27	TRBD2	TRBJ2-7	CASSFGAGADEQYF	TGTGCCAGCAGTTTTGGAGCGGGAGCCGACGAGCAGTACTTC
once	TRBV7-2	TRBD1	TRBJ1-1	CASSLRTGDMNTEAFF	TGTGCCAGCAGCCTCCGGACAGGGGACATGAACACTGAAGCTTTCTTT
.	TRBV6-1	.	TRBJ2-3	CASSDILATTDTQYF	TGTGCCAGCAGTGATATCCTAGCGACAACAGATACGCAGTATTTT
.	TRBV2	TRBD2	TRBJ2-7	CASTLADSYEQYF	TGTGCCAGCACACTAGCGGACTCCTACGAGCAGTACTTC
.	TRBV27	TRBD2	TRBJ2-7	CASSRGGYYEQYF	TGTGCCAGCTCTCGCGGGGGGTACTACGAGCAGTACTTC
.	TRBV5-6	.	TRBJ2-7	CASSYGTPGEQYF	TGTGCCAGCAGTTACGGGACACCCGGCGAGCAGTACTTC
.	TRBV11-2	TRBD2	TRBJ2-2	CASSFPTSGTAGELFF	TGTGCCAGCAGCTTCCCGACTAGCGGGACGGCCGGGGAGCTGTTTTTT
.	TRBV19	TRBD1	TRBJ2-2	CASSFGQAYTGELFF	TGTGCCAGTAGCTTTGGACAGGCCTACACCGGGGAGCTGTTTTTT
.	TRBV30	.	TRBJ1-1	CAWSVGGWGSKPLKNTEAFF	TGTGCCTGGAGTGTCGGGGGGTGGGGGTCCAAACCTCTTAAGAACACTGAAGCTTTCTTT
once	TRBV7-2	.	TRBJ2-1	CASSLVLYNEQFF	TGTGCCAGCAGCTTAGTTCTCTACAATGAGCAGTTCTTC
once	TRBV7-2	.	TRBJ2-5	CASSWDIKETQYF	TGTGCCAGCAGCTGGGACATCAAGGAGACCCAGTACTTC
.	TRBV14	.	TRBJ2-3	CASSRRATDTQYF	TGTGCCAGCAGCCGGAGGGCTACAGATACGCAGTATTTT
.	TRBV5-6	.	TRBJ2-2	CASFEAGRSTGELFF	TGTGCCAGCTTTGAAGCAGGGAGGTCCACCGGGGAGCTGTTTTTT
.	TRBV7-2	TRBD1	TRBJ2-1	CASSPRTGTGSNEQFF	TGTGCCAGCAGCCCAAGGACCGGGACAGGGAGTAATGAGCAGTTCTTC
once	TRBV27	TRBD2	TRBJ2-7	CASRPASGSSYEQYF	TGTGCCAGCAGACCGGCTAGCGGGAGTTCCTACGAGCAGTACTTC
.	TRBV27	TRBD1	TRBJ2-7	CASSLGGRGLGEQYF	TGTGCCAGCAGTTTAGGGGGCAGGGGGCTAGGGGAGCAGTACTTC
.	TRBV7-9	.	TRBJ2-2	CASSTDWTNTGELFF	TGTGCCAGCAGCACGGACTGGACTAACACCGGGGAGCTGTTTTTT
.	TRBV4-2	TRBD2	TRBJ2-5	CASSQDLASGTETQYF	TGTGCCAGCAGCCAAGATCTCGCTAGCGGGACTGAGACCCAGTACTTC
.	TRBV6-5	.	TRBJ2-1	CASSIDSSYNEQFF	TGTGCCAGCAGTATCGACAGTTCCTACAATGAGCAGTTCTTC
once	TRBV7-2	.	TRBJ2-6	CASSSGARGPFSGANVLTF	TGTGCCAGCAGCTCCGGAGCCCGCGGGCCATTCTCTGGGGCCAACGTCCTGACTTTC
.	TRBV28	.	TRBJ2-6	CASSLGRGTSGANVLTF	TGTGCCAGCAGTTTGGGCAGGGGCACCTCTGGGGCCAACGTCCTGACTTTC
.	TRBV29-1	.	TRBJ2-1	CSVANLSAQFF	TGCAGCGTTGCTAACTTAAGCGCGCAGTTCTTC
.	TRBV4-3	.	TRBJ2-1	CASSQDENNEQFF	TGCGCCAGCAGCCAAGACGAGAACAATGAGCAGTTCTTC
.	TRBV9	.	TRBJ1-1	CASSVSPDTNTEAFF	TGTGCCAGCAGCGTTTCCCCGGACACTAACACTGAAGCTTTCTTT
.	TRBV27	.	TRBJ2-1	CASSPVPGLPYNEQFF	TGTGCCAGCAGTCCCGTCCCGGGACTGCCCTACAATGAGCAGTTCTTC
once	TRBV6-5	TRBD1	TRBJ1-4	CASSYTQGLGDEKLFF	TGTGCCAGCAGTTACACACAGGGGCTGGGTGATGAAAAACTGTTTTTT